These T cell receptor beta chains were read from a single sample in a study of cytomegalovirus exposure and HLA in healthy donors. Sequencing was performed with immunoSEQ multiplex PCR; in TCRdb, only in-frame clones are kept and a portion is missing. The sample comprises roughly 80,000 clones, 75% to 85% of which are singletons, and 1.9% rests with the top ten. Sequencing was carried out using PBMCs. The source of these receptors is a woman in her 30s in good health and CMV-seronegative. Both conserved end residues are part of each CDR3. The order of the fields is V gene, J gene, D gene, clone size, CDR3 DNA, CDR3 protein. A D gene is named only where the DNA matches it firmly. The listing skips clone size in some rows; elsewhere it reads once, few, many or a size class.

TRBV5-4	TRBJ1-4	-	-	TGTGCCAGCAGCTTGGGGAGGTCTAATGAAAAACTGTTTTTT	CASSLGRSNEKLFF
TRBV11-3	TRBJ2-1	TRBD2	-	TGTGCCAGCAGCTTAATCGGGACTAGCGGGAGTCGCGGCAATGAGCAGTTCTTC	CASSLIGTSGSRGNEQFF
TRBV10-1	TRBJ2-2	-	-	TGCGCCAGCAGTGAGTCTACGAACACCGGGGAGCTGTTTTTT	CASSESTNTGELFF
TRBV28	TRBJ2-1	TRBD2	-	TGTGCCAGCAGTTTATCGGCGGGAGCATATGAGCAGTTCTTC	CASSLSAGAYEQFF
TRBV6-4	TRBJ2-1	TRBD2	-	TGTGCCAGCAGTGACCGAGCGGGAGTCCTCAATGAGCAGTTCTTC	CASSDRAGVLNEQFF
TRBV28	TRBJ2-3	TRBD1	-	TGTGCCAGCACCCCGGGACAGGGGGCAGATACGCAGTATTTT	CASTPGQGADTQYF
TRBV28	TRBJ2-7	TRBD2	-	TGTGCCAGCAGTTTATCTCCGACCCCTAGCGGGATCTACGAGCAGTACTTC	CASSLSPTPSGIYEQYF
TRBV18	TRBJ2-4	TRBD1	few	TGTGCCAGCCGTGCGGGACAGGGAAAGGCCAAAAACATTCAGTACTTC	CASRAGQGKAKNIQYF
TRBV6-1	TRBJ2-1	TRBD2	-	TGTGCCAGCAGTGAAGTCATGGGGAGCGGGGCCACCAATGAGCAGTTCTTC	CASSEVMGSGATNEQFF
TRBV6-6	TRBJ1-3	-	-	TGTGCCAGCAGTTACTCGGGAGGGGGAAACACCATATATTTT	CASSYSGGGNTIYF
TRBV27	TRBJ2-7	-	-	TGTGCCAGCAGTAGTAGGCAGGGTAGCGAGCAGTACTTC	CASSSRQGSEQYF
TRBV6-5	TRBJ1-4	-	-	TGTGCCAGCAGTCCCCTCGGAGGGTCTAGAGAAAAACTGTTTTTT	CASSPLGGSREKLFF
TRBV15	TRBJ2-2	-	-	TGTGCCACCAGCCCGACGAGGGGACTGGGGGAGCTGTTTTTT	CATSPTRGLGELFF
TRBV11-3	TRBJ2-1	TRBD1	-	TGTGCCAGCAGCTTAGGGGGACAGACGGAGCAGTTCTTC	CASSLGGQTEQFF
TRBV18	TRBJ1-5	-	-	TGTGCCAGCTCACCAGGCATAAGAAATCAGCCCCAGCATTTT	CASSPGIRNQPQHF
TRBV29-1	TRBJ1-1	-	-	TGCAGCGCTTCTCAGGGTAACACTGAAGCTTTCTTT	CSASQGNTEAFF
TRBV23-1	TRBJ1-1	-	-	TGCGCCAGCACCCAGGATTGCGCTGAAGCTTTCTTT	CASTQDCAEAFF
TRBV27	TRBJ1-5	-	-	TGTGCCAGCAGCTTCATAGCCAACAATCAGCCCCAGCATTTT	CASSFIANNQPQHF
TRBV9	TRBJ2-7	-	-	TGTGCCAGCAGCGCCGAACTACAGGATTCCTACGAGCAGTACTTC	CASSAELQDSYEQYF
TRBV7-9	TRBJ2-7	-	-	TGTGCCAGCAGCGACCTAGAAACCTCGGGGCAGTACTTC	CASSDLETSGQYF
TRBV9	TRBJ1-1	TRBD1	-	TGTGCCAGCAGCGTAGAGCCAGGGGGAGGCACTGAAGCTTTCTTT	CASSVEPGGGTEAFF
TRBV27	TRBJ2-7	TRBD1	-	TGTGCCAGCAGATTAACAGGGGGCCCCATAAGCTCCTACGAGCAGTACTTC	CASRLTGGPISSYEQYF
TRBV11-1	TRBJ1-4	-	-	TGTGCCAGCAGGCCCGCGGGGGCGAGGAATGAAAAACTGTTTTTT	CASRPAGARNEKLFF
TRBV6-5	TRBJ2-1	-	once	TGTGCCAGCAGCGAGGCAGGGGTCCACAATGAGCAGTTCTTC	CASSEAGVHNEQFF
TRBV9	TRBJ1-1	-	-	TGTGCCAGCAGCGTAGATGGGCTTCTCGAAGCTTTCTTT	CASSVDGLLEAFF
TRBV9	TRBJ1-1	TRBD1	-	TGTGCCAGCAGCCCAGAGACAGGGGGCGCGACTGAAGCTTTCTTT	CASSPETGGATEAFF
TRBV4-2	TRBJ2-7	TRBD2	-	TGTGCCAGCAGCCACCCCGGGGGTAGCGGGATTATAGAGCAGTACTTC	CASSHPGGSGIIEQYF
TRBV30	TRBJ2-5	TRBD1	-	TGTGCCTGGAGCCGCCCAACAGGGGGCGGAGAGACCCAGTACTTC	CAWSRPTGGGETQYF